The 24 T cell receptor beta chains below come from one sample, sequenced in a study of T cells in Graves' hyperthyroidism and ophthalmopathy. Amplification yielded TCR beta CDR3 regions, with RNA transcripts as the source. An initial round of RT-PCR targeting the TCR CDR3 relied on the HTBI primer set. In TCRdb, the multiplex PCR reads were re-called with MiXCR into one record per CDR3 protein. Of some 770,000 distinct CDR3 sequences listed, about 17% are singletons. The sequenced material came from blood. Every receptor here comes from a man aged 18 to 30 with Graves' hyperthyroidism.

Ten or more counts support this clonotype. CDR3 sequence: CASRWTGRGYTF. The CDR3 region has the DNA TGTGCCAGCAGGTGGACAGGACGTGGCTACACCTTC. The chain combines TRBV28 with TRBJ1-2, with TRBD1 matching over 7 bases. Trimming at V came to 6 bases and at J to 7 bases, leaving 5 bases not matched to a gene. The germline gives CDR1 MDHEN, CDR2 SYDVKM. This CDR3 region has 12 residues.

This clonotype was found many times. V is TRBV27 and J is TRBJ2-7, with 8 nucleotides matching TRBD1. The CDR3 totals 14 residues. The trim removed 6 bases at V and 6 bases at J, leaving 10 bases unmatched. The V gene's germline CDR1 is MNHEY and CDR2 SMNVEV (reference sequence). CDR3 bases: TGTGCCAGCAGGGACGGGACAGGTGCCTCCGAGCAGTACTTC. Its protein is CASRDGTGASEQYF.

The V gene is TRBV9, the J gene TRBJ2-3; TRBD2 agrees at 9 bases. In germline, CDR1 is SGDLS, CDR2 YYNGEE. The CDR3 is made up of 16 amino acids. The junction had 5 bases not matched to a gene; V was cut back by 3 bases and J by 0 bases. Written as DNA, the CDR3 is TGTGCCAGCAGCGCCGGGACTAGCCGTAGCACAGATACGCAGTATTTT. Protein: CASSAGTSRSTDTQYF.

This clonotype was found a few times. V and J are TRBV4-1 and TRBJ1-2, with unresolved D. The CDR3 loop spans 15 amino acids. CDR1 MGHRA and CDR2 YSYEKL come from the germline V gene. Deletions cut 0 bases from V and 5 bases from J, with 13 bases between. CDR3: CASSQDGRGGYGYTF. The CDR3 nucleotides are TGCGCCAGCAGCCAAGATGGTCGGGGAGGGTATGGCTACACCTTC.

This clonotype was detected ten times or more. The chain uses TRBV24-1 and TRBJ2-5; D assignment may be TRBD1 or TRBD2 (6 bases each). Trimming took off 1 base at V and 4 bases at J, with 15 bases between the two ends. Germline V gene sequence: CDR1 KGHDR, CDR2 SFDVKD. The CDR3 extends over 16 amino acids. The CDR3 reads CATSDFREGGRETQYF. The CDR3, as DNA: TGTGCCACCAGTGATTTTCGCGAGGGGGGCCGAGAGACCCAGTACTTC.

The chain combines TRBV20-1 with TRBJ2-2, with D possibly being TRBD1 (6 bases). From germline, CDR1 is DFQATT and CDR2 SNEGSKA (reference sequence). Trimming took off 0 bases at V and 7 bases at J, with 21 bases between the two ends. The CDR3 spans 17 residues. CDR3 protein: CSARDRNRAIWGGELFF. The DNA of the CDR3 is TGCAGTGCTAGAGATAGGAACAGGGCCATATGGGGCGGGGAGCTGTTTTTT.

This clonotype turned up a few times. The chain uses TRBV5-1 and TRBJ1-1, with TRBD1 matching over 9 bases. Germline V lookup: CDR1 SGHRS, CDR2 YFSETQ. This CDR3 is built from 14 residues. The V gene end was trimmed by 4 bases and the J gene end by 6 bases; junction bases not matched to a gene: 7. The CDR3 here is CASSLGTGLAEAFF. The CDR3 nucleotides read TGCGCCAGCAGCCTAGGGACAGGGCTCGCTGAAGCTTTCTTT.

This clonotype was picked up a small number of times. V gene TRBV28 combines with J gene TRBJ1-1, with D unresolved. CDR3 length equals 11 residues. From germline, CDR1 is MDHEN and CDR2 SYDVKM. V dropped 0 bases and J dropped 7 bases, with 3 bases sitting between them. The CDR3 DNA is TGTGCCAGCAGTTTATGGAATGAAGCTTTCTTT. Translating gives CASSLWNEAFF. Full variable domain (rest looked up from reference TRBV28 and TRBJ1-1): DVKVTQSSRYLVKRTGEKVFLECVQDMDHENMFWYRQDPGLGLRLIYFSYDVKMKEKGDIPEGYSVSREKKERFSLILESASTNQTSMYLCASSLWNEAFFGQGTRLTVV.

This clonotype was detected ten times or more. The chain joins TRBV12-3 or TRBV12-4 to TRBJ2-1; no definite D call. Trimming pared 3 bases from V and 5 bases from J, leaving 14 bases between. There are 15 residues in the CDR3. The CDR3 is CASSFCGYEHNEQFF. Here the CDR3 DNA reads TGTGCCAGCAGTTTCTGCGGTTATGAACACAATGAGCAGTTCTTC.

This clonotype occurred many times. The CDR3 bases are TGTGCCAGCAGTCCGGCGGGGGTTCTCGAGCAGTACTTC. It translates to CASSPAGVLEQYF. The V gene is TRBV28, the J gene TRBJ2-7; 7 bases are shared with TRBD2. CDR1 and CDR2 from the germline V gene are MDHEN and SYDVKM. The CDR3 sequence is 13 residues long. V gave up 5 bases and J gave up 6 bases; unmatched junction bases: 7.

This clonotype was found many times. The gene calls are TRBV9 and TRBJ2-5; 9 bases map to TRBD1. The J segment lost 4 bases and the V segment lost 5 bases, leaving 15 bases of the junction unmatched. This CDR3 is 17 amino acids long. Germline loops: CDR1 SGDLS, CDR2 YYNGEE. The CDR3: CASSSGQGSLFRETQYF. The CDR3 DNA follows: TGTGCCAGCAGTTCCGGACAGGGGAGCCTTTTCCGAGAGACCCAGTACTTC.

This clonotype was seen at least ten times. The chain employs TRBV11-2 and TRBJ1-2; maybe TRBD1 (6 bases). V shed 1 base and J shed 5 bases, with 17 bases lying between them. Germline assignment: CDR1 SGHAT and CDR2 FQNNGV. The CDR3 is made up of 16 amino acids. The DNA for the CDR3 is TGTGCCAGCAGCTTAGCTTCGTCTGGAAGGGGGTATGGCTACACCTTC. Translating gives CASSLASSGRGYGYTF.

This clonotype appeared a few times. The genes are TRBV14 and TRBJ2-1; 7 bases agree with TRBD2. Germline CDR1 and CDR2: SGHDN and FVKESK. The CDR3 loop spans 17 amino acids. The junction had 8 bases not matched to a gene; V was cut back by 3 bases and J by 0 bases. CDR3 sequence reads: CASSQGVGGSSYNEQFF. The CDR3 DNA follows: TGTGCCAGCAGCCAGGGGGTGGGAGGGAGCTCCTACAATGAGCAGTTCTTC.

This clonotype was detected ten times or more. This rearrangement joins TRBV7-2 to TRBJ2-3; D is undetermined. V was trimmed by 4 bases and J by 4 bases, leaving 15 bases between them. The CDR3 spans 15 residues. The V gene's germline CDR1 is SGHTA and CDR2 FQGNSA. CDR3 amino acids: CASSSLAAPADTQYF. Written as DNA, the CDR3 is TGTGCCAGCAGCTCCCTCGCCGCCCCGGCAGATACGCAGTATTTT.

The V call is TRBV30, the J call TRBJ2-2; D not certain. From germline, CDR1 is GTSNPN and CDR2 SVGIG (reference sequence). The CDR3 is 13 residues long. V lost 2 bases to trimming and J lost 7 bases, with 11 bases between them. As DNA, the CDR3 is TGTGCCTGGAGTCCAACGGTTATCGGGGAGCTGTTTTTT. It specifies CAWSPTVIGELFF. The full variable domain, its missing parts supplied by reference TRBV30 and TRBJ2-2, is SQTIHQWPATLVQPVGSPLSLECTVEGTSNPNLYWYRQAAGRGLQLLFYSVGIGQISSEVPQNLSASRPQDRQFILSSKKLLLSDSGFYLCAWSPTVIGELFFGEGSRLTVL.

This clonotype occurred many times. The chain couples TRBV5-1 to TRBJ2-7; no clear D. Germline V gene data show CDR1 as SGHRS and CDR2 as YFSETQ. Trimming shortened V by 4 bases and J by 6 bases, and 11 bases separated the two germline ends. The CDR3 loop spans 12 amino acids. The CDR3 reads CASSPPAAEQYF. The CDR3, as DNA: TGCGCCAGCAGCCCGCCGGCAGCCGAGCAGTACTTC.

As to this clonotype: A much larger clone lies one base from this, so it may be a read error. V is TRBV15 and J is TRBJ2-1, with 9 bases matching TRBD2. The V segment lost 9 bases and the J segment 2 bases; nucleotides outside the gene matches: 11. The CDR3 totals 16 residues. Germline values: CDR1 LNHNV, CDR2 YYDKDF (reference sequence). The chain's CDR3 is CATIDLSGSPYNEQFF. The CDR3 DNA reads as TGTGCCACAATTGACCTTAGCGGGAGTCCCTACAATGAGCAGTTCTTC.

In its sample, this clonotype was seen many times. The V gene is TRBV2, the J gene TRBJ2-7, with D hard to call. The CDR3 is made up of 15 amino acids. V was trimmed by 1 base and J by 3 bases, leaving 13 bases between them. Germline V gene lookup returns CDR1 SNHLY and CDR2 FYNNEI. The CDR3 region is CASSEGETRSYEQYF. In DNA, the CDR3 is TGTGCCAGCAGTGAAGGTGAGACCCGAAGCTACGAGCAGTACTTC.

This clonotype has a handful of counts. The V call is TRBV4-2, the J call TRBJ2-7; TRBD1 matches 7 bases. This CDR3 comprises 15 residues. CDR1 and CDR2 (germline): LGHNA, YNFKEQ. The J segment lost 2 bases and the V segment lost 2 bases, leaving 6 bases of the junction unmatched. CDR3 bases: TGTGCCAGCAGCCAAACTGACAGGGCTACCTACGAGCAGTACTTC. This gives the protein CASSQTDRATYEQYF.

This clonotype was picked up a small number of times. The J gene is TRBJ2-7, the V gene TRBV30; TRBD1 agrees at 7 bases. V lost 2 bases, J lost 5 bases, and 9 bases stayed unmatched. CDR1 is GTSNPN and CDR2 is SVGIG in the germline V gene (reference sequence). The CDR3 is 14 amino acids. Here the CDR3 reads CAWSSGTEVHEQYF. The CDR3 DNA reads TGTGCCTGGAGTTCCGGGACAGAGGTCCACGAGCAGTACTTC.

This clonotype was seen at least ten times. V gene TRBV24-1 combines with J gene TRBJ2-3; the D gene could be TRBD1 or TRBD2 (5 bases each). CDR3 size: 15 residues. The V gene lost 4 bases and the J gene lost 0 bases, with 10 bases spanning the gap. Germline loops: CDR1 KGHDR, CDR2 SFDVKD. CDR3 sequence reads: CATSDYRTSTDTQYF. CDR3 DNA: TGTGCCACCAGTGACTACAGGACTAGCACAGATACGCAGTATTTT.

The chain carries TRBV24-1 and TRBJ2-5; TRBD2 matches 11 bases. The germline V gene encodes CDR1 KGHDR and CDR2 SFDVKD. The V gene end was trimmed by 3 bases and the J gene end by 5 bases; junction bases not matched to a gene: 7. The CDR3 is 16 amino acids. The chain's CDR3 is CATSDHGLAGRETQYF. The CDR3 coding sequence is TGTGCCACCAGTGATCACGGACTAGCGGGTCGGGAGACCCAGTACTTC.

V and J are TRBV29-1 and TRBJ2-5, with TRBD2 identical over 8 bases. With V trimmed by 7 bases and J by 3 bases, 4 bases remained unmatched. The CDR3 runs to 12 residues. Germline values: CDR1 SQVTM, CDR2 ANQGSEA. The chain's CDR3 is CSARGGEETQYF. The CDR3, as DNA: TGCAGCGCACGGGGGGGGGAAGAGACCCAGTACTTC.

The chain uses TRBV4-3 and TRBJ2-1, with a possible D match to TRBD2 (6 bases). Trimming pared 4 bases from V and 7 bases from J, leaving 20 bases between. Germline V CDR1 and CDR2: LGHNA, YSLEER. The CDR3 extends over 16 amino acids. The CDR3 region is CASSRRLVGERNEQFF. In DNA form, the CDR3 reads TGCGCCAGCAGCCGCCGACTAGTTGGGGAGCGGAATGAGCAGTTCTTC.